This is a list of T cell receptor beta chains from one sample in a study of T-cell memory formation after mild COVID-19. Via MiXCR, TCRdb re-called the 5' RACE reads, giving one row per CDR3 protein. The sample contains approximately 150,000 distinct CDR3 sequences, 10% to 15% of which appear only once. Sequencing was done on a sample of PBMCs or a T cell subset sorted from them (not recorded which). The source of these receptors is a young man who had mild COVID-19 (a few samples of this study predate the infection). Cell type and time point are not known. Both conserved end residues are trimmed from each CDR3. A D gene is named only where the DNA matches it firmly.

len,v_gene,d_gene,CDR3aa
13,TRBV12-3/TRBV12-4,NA,ASSLPGLMQEILD
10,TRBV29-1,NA,SVSLVPTEAF
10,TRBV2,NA,ASLLDYDEQF
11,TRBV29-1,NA,SVDPEMNTEAF
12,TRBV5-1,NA,ASSLSHSGNEQF
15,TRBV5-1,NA,ASSLVDLGIGRETQY
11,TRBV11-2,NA,ASSASVGTEAF
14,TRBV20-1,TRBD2,SARDPRAGAHNEQF
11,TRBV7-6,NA,ASSPWESDTQY
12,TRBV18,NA,ASSPMGVDQPQH
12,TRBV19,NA,ASSISDRTGELF
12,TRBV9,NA,ASSVEQGEDTQY
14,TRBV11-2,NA,ASSYRRDANGDIQY
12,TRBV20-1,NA,SGGSGVTTDTQY
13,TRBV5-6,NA,ASNKGAVWGTEAF
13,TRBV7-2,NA,ASSLGGQQNYGYT
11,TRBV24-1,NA,ATRDSSYNEQF
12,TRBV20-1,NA,SAREAGAQETQY
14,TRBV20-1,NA,SASQRGAGSTDTQY
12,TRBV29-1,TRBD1,SVSRDRASGELF
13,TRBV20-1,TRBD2,SATDRGGDSYEQY
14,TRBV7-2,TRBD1,ASSLEHRGSTDTQY
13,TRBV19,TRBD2,ASKGRGGFQETQY
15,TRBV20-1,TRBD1,SARDPLGTGGGNTIY
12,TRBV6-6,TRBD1,ASGDRNMNTEAF
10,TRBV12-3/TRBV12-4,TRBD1,ASRKQGSEAF
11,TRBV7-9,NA,ASSPGYNSPLH
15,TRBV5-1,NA,ASSYLPRGSTSNEQF